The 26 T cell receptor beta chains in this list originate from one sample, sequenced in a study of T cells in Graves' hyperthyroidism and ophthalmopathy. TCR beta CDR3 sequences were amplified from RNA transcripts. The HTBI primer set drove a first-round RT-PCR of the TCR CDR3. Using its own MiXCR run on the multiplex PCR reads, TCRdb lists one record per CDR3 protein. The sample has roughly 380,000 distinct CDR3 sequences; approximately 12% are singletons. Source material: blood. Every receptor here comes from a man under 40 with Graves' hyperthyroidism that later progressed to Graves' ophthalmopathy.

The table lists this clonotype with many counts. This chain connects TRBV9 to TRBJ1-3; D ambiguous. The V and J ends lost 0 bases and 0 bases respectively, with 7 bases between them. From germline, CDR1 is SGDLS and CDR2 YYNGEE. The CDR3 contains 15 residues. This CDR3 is CASSVGWLSGNTIYF. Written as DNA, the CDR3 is TGTGCCAGCAGCGTAGGGTGGCTCTCTGGAAACACCATATATTTT.

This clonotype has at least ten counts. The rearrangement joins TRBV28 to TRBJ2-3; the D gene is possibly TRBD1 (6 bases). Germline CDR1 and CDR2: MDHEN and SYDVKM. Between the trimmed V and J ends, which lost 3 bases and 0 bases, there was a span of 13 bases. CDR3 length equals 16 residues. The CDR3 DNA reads TGTGCCAGCAGTTTTAGGGGGACCACTAGCACAGATACGCAGTATTTT. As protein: CASSFRGTTSTDTQYF.

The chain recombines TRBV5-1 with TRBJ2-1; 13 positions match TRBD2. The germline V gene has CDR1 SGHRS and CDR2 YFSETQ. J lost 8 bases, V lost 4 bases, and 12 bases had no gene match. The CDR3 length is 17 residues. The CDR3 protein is CASSRGLAGDSGDEQFF. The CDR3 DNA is TGCGCCAGCAGCAGAGGACTAGCGGGGGACAGTGGGGATGAGCAGTTCTTC.

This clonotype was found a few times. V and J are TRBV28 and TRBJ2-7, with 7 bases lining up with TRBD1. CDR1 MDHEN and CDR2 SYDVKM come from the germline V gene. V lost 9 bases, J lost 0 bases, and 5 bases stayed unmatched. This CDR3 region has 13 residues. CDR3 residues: CASKQGRSYEQYF. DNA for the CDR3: TGTGCCAGTAAACAGGGGCGCTCCTACGAGCAGTACTTC.

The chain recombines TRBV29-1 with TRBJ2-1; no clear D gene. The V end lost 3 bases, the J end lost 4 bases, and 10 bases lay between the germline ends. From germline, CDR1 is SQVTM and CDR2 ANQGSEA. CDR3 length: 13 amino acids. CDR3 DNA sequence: TGCAGCGTTGATCAGCAGCCTTACAATGAGCAGTTCTTC. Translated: CSVDQQPYNEQFF.

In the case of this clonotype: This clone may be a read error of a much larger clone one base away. CDR3 sequence (DNA): TGTGCCAGCAGCCAAGGTTTGGGGGGCCGCACTGAAGCTTCCTTT. As protein: CASSQGLGGRTEASF. The chain is built from TRBV3-1 and TRBJ1-1, with TRBD1 as a possible D gene (6 bases). The germline gives CDR1 LGHDT, CDR2 YNNKEL (reference sequence). The CDR3 sequence is 15 residues long. The variable domain in full, completed from reference TRBV3-1 and TRBJ1-1, reads DTAVSQTPKYLVTQMGNDKSIKCEQNLGHDTMYWYKQDSKKFLKIMFSYNNKELIINETVPNRFSPKSPDKAHLNLHINSLELGDSAVYFCASSQGLGGRTEASFGQGTRLTVV.

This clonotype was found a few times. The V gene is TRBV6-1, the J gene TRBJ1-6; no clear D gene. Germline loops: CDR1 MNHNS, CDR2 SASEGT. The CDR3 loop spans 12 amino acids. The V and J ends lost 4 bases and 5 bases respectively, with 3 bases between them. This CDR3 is CASSAHNSPLHF. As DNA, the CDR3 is TGTGCCAGCAGTGCTCATAATTCACCCCTCCACTTT.

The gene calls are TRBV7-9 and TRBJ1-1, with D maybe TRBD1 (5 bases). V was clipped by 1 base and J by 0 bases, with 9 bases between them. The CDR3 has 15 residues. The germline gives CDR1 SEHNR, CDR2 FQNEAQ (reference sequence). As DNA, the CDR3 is TGTGCCAGCAGCTTAGAGCAGGGTTTGAACACTGAAGCTTTCTTT. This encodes CASSLEQGLNTEAFF.

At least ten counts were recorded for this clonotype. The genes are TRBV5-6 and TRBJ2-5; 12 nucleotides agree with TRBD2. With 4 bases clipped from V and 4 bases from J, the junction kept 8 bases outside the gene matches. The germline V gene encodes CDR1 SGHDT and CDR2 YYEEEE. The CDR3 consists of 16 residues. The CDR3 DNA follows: TGTGCCAGCAGCGACCCTAGCGGGGGGGCGGGAGAGACCCAGTACTTC. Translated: CASSDPSGGAGETQYF.

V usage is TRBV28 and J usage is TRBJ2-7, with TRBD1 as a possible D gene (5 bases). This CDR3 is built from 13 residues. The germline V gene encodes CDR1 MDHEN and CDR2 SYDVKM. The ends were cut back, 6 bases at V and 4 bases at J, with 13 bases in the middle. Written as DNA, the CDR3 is TGTGCCAGCAGGGTAACAGGCTCTTACGAGCAGTACTTC. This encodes CASRVTGSYEQYF.

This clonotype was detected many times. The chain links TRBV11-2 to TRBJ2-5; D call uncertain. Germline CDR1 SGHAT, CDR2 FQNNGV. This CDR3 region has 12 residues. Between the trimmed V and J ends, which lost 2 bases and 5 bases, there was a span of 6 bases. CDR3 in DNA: TGTGCCAGCAGCTTATGGTTGGAGACCCAGTACTTC. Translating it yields CASSLWLETQYF.

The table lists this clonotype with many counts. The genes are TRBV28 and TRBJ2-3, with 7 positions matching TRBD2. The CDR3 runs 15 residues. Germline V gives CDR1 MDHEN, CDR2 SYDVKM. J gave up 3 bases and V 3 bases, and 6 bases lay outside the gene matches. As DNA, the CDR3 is TGTGCCAGCAGTTTTAGTGGGGGGGAGACAGATACGCAGTATTTT. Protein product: CASSFSGGETDTQYF.

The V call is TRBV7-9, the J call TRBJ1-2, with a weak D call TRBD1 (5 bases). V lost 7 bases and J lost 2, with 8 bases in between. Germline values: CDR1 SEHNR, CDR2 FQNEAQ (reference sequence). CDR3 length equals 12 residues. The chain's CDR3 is CASTRDNYGYTF. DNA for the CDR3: TGTGCCAGCACCCGGGACAACTATGGCTACACCTTC.

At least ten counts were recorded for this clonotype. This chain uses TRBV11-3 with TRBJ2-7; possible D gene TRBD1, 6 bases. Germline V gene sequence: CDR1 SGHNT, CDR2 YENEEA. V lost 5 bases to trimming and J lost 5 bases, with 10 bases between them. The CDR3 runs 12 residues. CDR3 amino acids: CASSLQGHEQYF. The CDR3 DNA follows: TGTGCCAGCAGCCTACAGGGCCACGAGCAGTACTTC.

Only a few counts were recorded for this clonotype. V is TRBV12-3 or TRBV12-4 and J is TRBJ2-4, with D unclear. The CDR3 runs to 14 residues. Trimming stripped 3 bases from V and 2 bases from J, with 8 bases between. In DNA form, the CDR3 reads TGTGCCAGCAGTTTGAGGCTCTCCAAAAACATTCAGTACTTC. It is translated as CASSLRLSKNIQYF.

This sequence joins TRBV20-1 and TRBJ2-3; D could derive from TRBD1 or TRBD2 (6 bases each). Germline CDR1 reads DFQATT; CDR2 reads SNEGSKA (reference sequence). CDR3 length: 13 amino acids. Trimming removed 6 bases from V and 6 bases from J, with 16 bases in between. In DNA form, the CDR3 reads TGCAGTGCCACTCGGAGGGGGGTGGATACGCAGTATTTT. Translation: CSATRRGVDTQYF.

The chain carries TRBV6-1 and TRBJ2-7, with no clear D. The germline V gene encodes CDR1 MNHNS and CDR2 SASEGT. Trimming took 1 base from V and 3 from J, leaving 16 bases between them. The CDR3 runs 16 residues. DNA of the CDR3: TGTGCCAGCAGTGAAGGGAGTACGTTTAAGTTCTACGAGCAGTACTTC. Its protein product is CASSEGSTFKFYEQYF.

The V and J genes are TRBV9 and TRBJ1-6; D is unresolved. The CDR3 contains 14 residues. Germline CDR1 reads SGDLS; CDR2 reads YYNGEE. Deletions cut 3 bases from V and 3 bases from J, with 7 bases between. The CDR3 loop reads CASSAGLYNSPLHF. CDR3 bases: TGTGCCAGCAGCGCAGGACTCTATAATTCACCCCTCCACTTT.

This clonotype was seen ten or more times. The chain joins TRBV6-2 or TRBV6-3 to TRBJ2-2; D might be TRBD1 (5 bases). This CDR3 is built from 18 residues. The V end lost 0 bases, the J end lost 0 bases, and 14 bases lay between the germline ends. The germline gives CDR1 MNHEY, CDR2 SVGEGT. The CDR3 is CASSYSKGQPSNTGELFF. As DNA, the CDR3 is TGTGCCAGCAGTTACTCCAAGGGGCAGCCTTCGAACACCGGGGAGCTGTTTTTT.

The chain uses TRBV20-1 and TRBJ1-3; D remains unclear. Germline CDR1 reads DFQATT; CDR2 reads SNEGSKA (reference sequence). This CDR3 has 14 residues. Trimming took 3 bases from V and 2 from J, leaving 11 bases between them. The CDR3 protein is CSASSMFAGNTIYF. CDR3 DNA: TGCAGTGCTAGTAGTATGTTCGCTGGAAACACCATATATTTT.

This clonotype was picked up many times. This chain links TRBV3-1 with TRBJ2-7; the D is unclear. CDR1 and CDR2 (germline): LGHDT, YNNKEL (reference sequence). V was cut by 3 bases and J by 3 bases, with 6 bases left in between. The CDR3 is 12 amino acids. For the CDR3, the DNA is TGTGCCAGCAGCCACGCAGGCTACGAGCAGTACTTC. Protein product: CASSHAGYEQYF.

The CDR3 sequence: CASSQDLSPSQGEQYF. The CDR3 region has the DNA TGCGCCAGCAGCCAAGATCTGAGCCCCAGCCAAGGGGAGCAGTACTTC. The rearrangement uses TRBV4-1 and TRBJ2-7; D ambiguous. This CDR3 region has 16 residues. The germline V gene has CDR1 MGHRA and CDR2 YSYEKL. The V gene lost 0 bases and the J gene lost 7 bases, with 19 bases spanning the gap.

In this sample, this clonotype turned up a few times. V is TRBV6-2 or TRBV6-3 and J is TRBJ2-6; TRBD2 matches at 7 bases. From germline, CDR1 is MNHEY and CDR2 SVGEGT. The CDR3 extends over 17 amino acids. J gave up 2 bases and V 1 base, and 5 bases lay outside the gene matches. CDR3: CASSYYLAGAGANVLTF. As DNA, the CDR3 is TGTGCCAGCAGTTACTACCTCGCGGGGGCTGGGGCCAACGTCCTGACTTTC.

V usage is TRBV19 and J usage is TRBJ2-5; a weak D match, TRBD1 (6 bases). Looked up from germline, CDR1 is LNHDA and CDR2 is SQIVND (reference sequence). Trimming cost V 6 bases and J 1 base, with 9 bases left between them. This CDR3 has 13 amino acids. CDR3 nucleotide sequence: TGTGCCAGTAGCACAGGGACCCAAGAGACCCAGTACTTC. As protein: CASSTGTQETQYF.

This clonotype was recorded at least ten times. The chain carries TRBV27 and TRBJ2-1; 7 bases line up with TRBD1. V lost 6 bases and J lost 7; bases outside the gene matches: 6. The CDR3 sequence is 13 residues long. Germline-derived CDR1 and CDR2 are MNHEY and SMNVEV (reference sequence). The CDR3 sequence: CASSHGTENEQFF. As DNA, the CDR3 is TGTGCCAGCAGCCACGGGACAGAGAATGAGCAGTTCTTC.

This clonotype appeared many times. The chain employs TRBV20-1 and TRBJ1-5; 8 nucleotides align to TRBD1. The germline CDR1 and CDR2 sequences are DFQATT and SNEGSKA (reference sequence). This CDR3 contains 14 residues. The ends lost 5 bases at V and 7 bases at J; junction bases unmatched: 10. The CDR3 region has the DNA TGCAGTGCTGAACGACAGGGGTTGGGGCAGCCCCAGCATTTT. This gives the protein CSAERQGLGQPQHF.